One sample yielded the 14 T cell receptor beta chains listed below, sequenced in a study of T cell repertoires in cytomegalovirus infection (dated by TCRdb to the late 2010s). Reads for this sample came from an Illumina HiSeq 1500. TCRdb took the public reads, trimmed them with fastp at Q25, ran MiXCR for clone calling and kept in-frame beta chains. Rows matching on CDR3 protein sequence are summarized as one entry with the most common DNA and genes. This sample holds under 95,000 distinct CDR3 sequences; just under 4% were observed only once. The ten most abundant clones make up about 20% of the sample. The sample comprised PBMCs. The receptors were gathered from a human donor in good health (CMV status not recorded). Some clones in this sample may be carry-over from other donors' samples.

At least ten counts were recorded for this clonotype. The chain is built from TRBV7-2 and TRBJ2-5; D is undetermined. This CDR3 spans 17 amino acids. Between the trimmed V and J ends, which lost 0 bases and 5 bases, there was a span of 19 bases. Germline V gene data show CDR1 as SGHTA and CDR2 as FQGNSA. The CDR3 region has the DNA TGTGCCAGCAGCTTAGCCACAGCAGAGGATATGGAGGAGACCCAGTACTTC. It is translated as CASSLATAEDMEETQYF.

This clonotype was recorded many times. The rearrangement uses TRBV27 and TRBJ1-5; 7 bases match TRBD1. The V segment lost 5 bases and the J segment 0 bases; nucleotides outside the gene matches: 10. Germline lookup yields CDR1 MNHEY and CDR2 SMNVEV (reference sequence). This CDR3 is built from 17 residues. Here the CDR3 DNA reads TGTGCCAGCAGTCCATACGCCGGGACAGATAGCAATCAGCCCCAGCATTTT. This sequence encodes CASSPYAGTDSNQPQHF.

This clonotype was seen many times. The chain couples TRBV7-9 to TRBJ1-1, with D unresolved. Per germline, CDR1 SEHNR and CDR2 FQNEAQ (reference sequence). The V end lost 0 bases, the J end lost 8 bases, and 7 bases lay between the germline ends. CDR3 size: 12 residues. The CDR3 region is CASSLAGLEAFF. The DNA for the CDR3 is TGTGCCAGCAGCTTAGCAGGGTTAGAAGCTTTCTTT.

This clonotype was observed at least ten times. The chain couples TRBV7-8 to TRBJ2-5; possible D gene TRBD1, 5 bases. Germline V CDR1 and CDR2: SGHVS, FQNEAQ. This CDR3 contains 14 residues. The V end was cut by 1 base, the J end by 5 bases, with 11 bases between. The CDR3 is CASSLDPGPETQYF. The CDR3 bases are TGTGCCAGCAGCTTAGACCCAGGGCCGGAGACCCAGTACTTC.

This clonotype was observed many times. The chain is built from TRBV7-2 and TRBJ1-5, with D unclear. V lost 1 base and J 1 base, leaving 8 bases between the germline ends. In germline, CDR1 is SGHTA, CDR2 FQGNSA. The CDR3 is 15 residues long. The CDR3 sequence is CASSLGPWSNQPQHF. CDR3 DNA: TGTGCCAGCAGCTTAGGTCCCTGGAGCAATCAGCCCCAGCATTTT.

This clonotype was detected ten times or more. This sequence joins TRBV7-2 and TRBJ2-3; D perhaps matches TRBD2 (6 bases). V was pared by 0 bases and J by 0 bases, with 7 bases between. In germline, CDR1 is SGHTA, CDR2 FQGNSA. This CDR3 is built from 15 residues. The CDR3 DNA is TGTGCCAGCAGCTTAGCTCGGGGGAGCACAGATACGCAGTATTTT. It codes for CASSLARGSTDTQYF.

In this sample, this clonotype turned up a few times. V and J are TRBV2 and TRBJ2-7; a weak D match, TRBD1 (6 bases). V was trimmed by 6 bases and J by 2 bases, leaving 17 bases between them. The CDR3 is 15 residues long. Germline lookup yields CDR1 SNHLY and CDR2 FYNNEI. In nucleotides, the CDR3 is TGTGCCAGCAGACCCCATCCCGGGACAACCTACGAGCAGTACTTC. Encoded protein: CASRPHPGTTYEQYF. Filled out from reference TRBV2 and TRBJ2-7, the complete variable domain reads EPEVTQTPSHQVTQMGQEVILRCVPISNHLYFYWYRQILGQKVEFLVSFYNNEISEKSEIFDDQFSVERPDGSNFTLKIRSTKLEDSAMYFCASRPHPGTTYEQYFGPGTRLTVT.

This clonotype showed up many times. The chain links TRBV7-8 to TRBJ1-1; D gene unclear. Germline assignment: CDR1 SGHVS and CDR2 FQNEAQ. The V end lost 0 bases, the J end lost 4 bases, and 9 bases lay between the germline ends. The CDR3 is made up of 14 amino acids. The CDR3 sequence is CASSLALAGTEAFF. CDR3 sequence (DNA): TGTGCCAGCAGCTTAGCGCTCGCGGGCACTGAAGCTTTCTTT. The complete variable domain, with remaining parts taken from reference TRBV7-8 and TRBJ1-1, reads GAGVSQSPRYKVAKRGQDVALRCDPISGHVSLFWYQQALGQGPEFLTYFQNEAQLDKSGLPSDRFFAERPEGSVSTLKIQRTQQEDSAVYLCASSLALAGTEAFFGQGTRLTVV.

This clonotype has at least ten counts. J is TRBJ2-5 and V is TRBV4-1; TRBD2 aligns across 9 bases. Trimming removed 0 bases from V and 4 bases from J; junction bases left unmatched: 0. The CDR3 runs 14 residues. Germline CDR1 is MGHRA and CDR2 is YSYEKL. The CDR3 loop reads CASSQDSGRETQYF. Written as DNA, the CDR3 is TGCGCCAGCAGCCAAGATAGCGGGAGAGAGACCCAGTACTTC.

This clonotype was recorded a few times. The chain uses TRBV12-3 or TRBV12-4 and TRBJ2-5; D is possibly TRBD1 (6 bases). The V gene lost 6 bases and the J gene lost 3 bases, with 20 bases spanning the gap. CDR3 length equals 16 residues. The CDR3, as DNA: TGTGCCAGCAGACGAAGGGGGATGGAAACGGAAGAGACCCAGTACTTC. This translates into CASRRRGMETEETQYF.

This clonotype was seen at least ten times. The gene calls are TRBV20-1 and TRBJ2-3; perhaps TRBD2 as D (5 bases). The germline V gene has CDR1 DFQATT and CDR2 SNEGSKA (reference sequence). V lost 5 bases and J 2 bases, leaving 11 bases between the germline ends. The CDR3 totals 13 residues. CDR3 bases: TGCAGTGCTCTTACTAGGAACACAGATACGCAGTATTTT. Translated, it gives CSALTRNTDTQYF.

This clonotype was detected ten times or more. The chain uses TRBV7-6 and TRBJ1-1; 7 bases are shared with TRBD1. The CDR3 covers 15 residues. Germline lookup yields CDR1 SGHVS and CDR2 FNYEAQ. Unmatched junction bases numbered 5, after V lost 3 bases and J lost 1 base. The CDR3 nucleotides are TGTGCCAGCAGCTTTTCGTACAGGGGGAACACTGAAGCTTTCTTT. It is translated as CASSFSYRGNTEAFF.

This clonotype was detected many times. V usage is TRBV7-2 and J usage is TRBJ1-1, with D possibly TRBD1 on 6 matching bases. The CDR3 covers 15 residues. CDR1 is SGHTA, CDR2 FQGNSA, per germline. Trimming left V 5 bases short and J 8 bases short, with 21 bases between. CDR3 bases: TGTGCCAGCAGCCTCGACCCTTCGGGCAGGGGAGAAGCTTTCTTT. Its protein product is CASSLDPSGRGEAFF.

This clonotype was picked up many times. The chain carries TRBV28 and TRBJ2-7, with 13 bases that match TRBD2. This CDR3 is 16 amino acids long. The V and J ends lost 3 bases and 6 bases, in that order; junction bases with no gene match: 8. CDR1 is MDHEN and CDR2 is SYDVKM in the germline V gene. CDR3 sequence (DNA): TGTGCCAGCAGTTTTTTCGGGACTAGCGGGATCTCCGAGCAGTACTTC. Translation gives CASSFFGTSGISEQYF.